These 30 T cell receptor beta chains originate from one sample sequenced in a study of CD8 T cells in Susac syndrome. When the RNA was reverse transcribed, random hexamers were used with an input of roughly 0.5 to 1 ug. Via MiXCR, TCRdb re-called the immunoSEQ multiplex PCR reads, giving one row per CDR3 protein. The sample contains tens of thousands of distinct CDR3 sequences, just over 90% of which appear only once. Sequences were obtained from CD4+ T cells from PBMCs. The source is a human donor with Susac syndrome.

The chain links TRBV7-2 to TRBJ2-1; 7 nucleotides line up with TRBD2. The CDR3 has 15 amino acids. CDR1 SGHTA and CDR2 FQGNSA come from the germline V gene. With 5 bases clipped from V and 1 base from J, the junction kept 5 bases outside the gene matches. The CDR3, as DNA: TGTGCCAGCAGCCCGTCGGGACTATCCTACAATGAGCAGTTCTTC. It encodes CASSPSGLSYNEQFF.

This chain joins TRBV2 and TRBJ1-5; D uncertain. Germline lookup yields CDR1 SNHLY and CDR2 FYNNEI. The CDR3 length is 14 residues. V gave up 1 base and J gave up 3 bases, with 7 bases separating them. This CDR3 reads CASSEGGFNQPQHF. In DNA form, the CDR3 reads TGTGCCAGCAGTGAAGGCGGATTCAATCAGCCCCAGCATTTT.

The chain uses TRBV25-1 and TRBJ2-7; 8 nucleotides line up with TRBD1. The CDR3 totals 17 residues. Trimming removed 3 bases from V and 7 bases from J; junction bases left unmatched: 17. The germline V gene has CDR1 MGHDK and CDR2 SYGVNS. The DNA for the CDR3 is TGTGCCAGCAGTGAGTCCAGTGGGAGACAGGGGATTTGGGAGCAGTACTTC. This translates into CASSESSGRQGIWEQYF.

CDR3: CASSFDRGTGELFF. CDR3 nucleotide sequence: TGTGCCAGCAGCTTCGACAGGGGTACCGGGGAGCTGTTTTTT. The rearrangement joins TRBV7-2 to TRBJ2-2; 8 bases map to TRBD1. The V gene end was trimmed by 3 bases and the J gene end by 5 bases; junction bases not matched to a gene: 2. The CDR3 is made up of 14 amino acids. The germline gives CDR1 SGHTA, CDR2 FQGNSA.

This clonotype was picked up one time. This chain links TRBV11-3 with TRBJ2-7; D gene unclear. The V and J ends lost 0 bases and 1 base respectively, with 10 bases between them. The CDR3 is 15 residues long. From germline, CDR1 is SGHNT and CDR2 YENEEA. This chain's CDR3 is CASSLDISRSYEQYF. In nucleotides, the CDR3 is TGTGCCAGCAGCTTAGACATAAGTAGGTCCTACGAGCAGTACTTC.

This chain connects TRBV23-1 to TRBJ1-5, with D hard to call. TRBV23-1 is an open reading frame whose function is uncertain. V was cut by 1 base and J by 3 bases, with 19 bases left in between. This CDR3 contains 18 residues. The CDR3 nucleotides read TGCGCCAGCAGTCAATTTGGACGAGTAAAGTGGTACAATCAGCCCCAGCATTTT. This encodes CASSQFGRVKWYNQPQHF.

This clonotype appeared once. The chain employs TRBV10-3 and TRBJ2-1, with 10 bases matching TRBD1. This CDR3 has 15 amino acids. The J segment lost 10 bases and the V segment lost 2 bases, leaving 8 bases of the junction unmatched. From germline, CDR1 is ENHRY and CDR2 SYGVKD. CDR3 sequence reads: CAISEQRQGAGEQFF. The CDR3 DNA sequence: TGTGCCATCAGTGAGCAAAGACAGGGGGCCGGAGAGCAGTTCTTC.

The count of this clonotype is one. The CDR3 nucleotides read TGTGCCAGCAGCTCCGGGACGGACTCTGGGGCCAACGTCCTGACTTTC. It translates to CASSSGTDSGANVLTF. V usage is TRBV7-3 and J usage is TRBJ2-6; either TRBD1 or TRBD2 may supply D (5 bases each). The germline V gene encodes CDR1 SGHTA and CDR2 FQGTGA. The length of the CDR3 is 16 residues. V dropped 4 bases and J dropped 0 bases, with 10 bases sitting between them.

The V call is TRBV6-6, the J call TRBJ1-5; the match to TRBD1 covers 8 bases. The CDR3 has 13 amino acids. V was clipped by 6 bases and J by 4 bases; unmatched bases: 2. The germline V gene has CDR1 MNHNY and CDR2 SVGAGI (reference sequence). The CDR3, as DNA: TGTGCCAGCAGGGGACAGGAGAATCAGCCCCAGCATTTT. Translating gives CASRGQENQPQHF.

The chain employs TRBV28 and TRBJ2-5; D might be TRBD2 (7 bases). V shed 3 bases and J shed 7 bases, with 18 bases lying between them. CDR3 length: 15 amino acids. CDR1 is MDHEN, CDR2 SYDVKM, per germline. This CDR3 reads CASSFILRGRGTQYF. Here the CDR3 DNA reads TGTGCCAGCAGTTTTATTTTGCGGGGGCGGGGGACCCAGTACTTC.

CDR3 region: CASSSDRGRGEQFF. Written as DNA, the CDR3 is TGTGCCAGCAGCTCGGACAGGGGGCGCGGTGAGCAGTTCTTC. The chain recombines TRBV28 with TRBJ2-1; TRBD1 matches 11 bases. Germline V gives CDR1 MDHEN, CDR2 SYDVKM. V lost 6 bases to trimming and J lost 9 bases; unmatched junction nucleotides: 7. The CDR3 is made up of 14 amino acids.

DNA of the CDR3: TGTGCCAGTAGTATAAGGGGCAACACTGAAGCTTTCTTT. It codes for CASSIRGNTEAFF. The V gene is TRBV19, the J gene TRBJ1-1, with D possibly TRBD1 on 5 matching bases. The germline V gene encodes CDR1 LNHDA and CDR2 SQIVND (reference sequence). The germline V and J ends were trimmed by 2 bases and 2 bases, with 6 bases remaining between them. This CDR3 has 13 amino acids.

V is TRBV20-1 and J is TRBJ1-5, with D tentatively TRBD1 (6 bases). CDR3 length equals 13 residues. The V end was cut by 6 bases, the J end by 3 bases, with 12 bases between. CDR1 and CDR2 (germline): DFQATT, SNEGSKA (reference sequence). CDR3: CSAKTGINQPQHF. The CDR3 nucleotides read TGCAGTGCCAAAACAGGGATCAATCAGCCCCAGCATTTT.

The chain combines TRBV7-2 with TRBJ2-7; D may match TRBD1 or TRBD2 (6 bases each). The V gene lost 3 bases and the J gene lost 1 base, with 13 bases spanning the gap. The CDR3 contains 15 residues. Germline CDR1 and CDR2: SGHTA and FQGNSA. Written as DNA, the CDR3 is TGTGCCAGCAGCTTGTGGGCGGGACAATCCTACGAGCAGTACTTC. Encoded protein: CASSLWAGQSYEQYF.

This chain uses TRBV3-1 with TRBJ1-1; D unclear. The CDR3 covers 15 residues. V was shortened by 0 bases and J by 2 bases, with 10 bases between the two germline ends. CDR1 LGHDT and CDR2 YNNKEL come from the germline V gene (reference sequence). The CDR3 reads CASSQDRAVNTEAFF. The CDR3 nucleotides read TGTGCCAGCAGCCAAGATCGGGCAGTCAACACTGAAGCTTTCTTT.

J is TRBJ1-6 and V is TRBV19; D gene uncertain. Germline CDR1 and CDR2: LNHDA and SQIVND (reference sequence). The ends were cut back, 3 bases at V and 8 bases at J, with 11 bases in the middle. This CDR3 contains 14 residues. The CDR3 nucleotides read TGTGCCAGTAGTATTGTAGGGTACGATTCACCCCTCCACTTT. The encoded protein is CASSIVGYDSPLHF. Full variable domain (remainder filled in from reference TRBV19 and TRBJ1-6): DGGITQSPKYLFRKEGQNVTLSCEQNLNHDAMYWYRQDPGQGLRLIYYSQIVNDFQKGDIAEGYSVSREKKESFPLTVTSAQKNPTAFYLCASSIVGYDSPLHFGNGTRLTVT.

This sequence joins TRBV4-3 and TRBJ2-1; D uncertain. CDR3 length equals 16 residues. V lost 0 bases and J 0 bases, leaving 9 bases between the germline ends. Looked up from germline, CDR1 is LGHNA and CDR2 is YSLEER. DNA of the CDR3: TGCGCCAGCAGCCAAGATGGGCTGAGCTCCTACAATGAGCAGTTCTTC. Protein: CASSQDGLSSYNEQFF.

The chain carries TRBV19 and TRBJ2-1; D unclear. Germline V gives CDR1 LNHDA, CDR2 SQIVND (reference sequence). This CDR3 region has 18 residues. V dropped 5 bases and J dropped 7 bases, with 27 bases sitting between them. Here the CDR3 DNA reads TGTGCCAGTAGTCCCCGAGGTTTTCGGGTCGCAACCCCAAATGAGCAGTTCTTC. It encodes CASSPRGFRVATPNEQFF.

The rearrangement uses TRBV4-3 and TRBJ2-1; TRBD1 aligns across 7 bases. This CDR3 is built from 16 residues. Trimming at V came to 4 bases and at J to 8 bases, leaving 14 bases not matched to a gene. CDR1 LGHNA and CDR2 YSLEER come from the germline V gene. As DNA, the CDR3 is TGCGCCAGCAGCCCGAAAGGAACAGGGGTGGGCTATGAGCAGTTCTTC. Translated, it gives CASSPKGTGVGYEQFF.

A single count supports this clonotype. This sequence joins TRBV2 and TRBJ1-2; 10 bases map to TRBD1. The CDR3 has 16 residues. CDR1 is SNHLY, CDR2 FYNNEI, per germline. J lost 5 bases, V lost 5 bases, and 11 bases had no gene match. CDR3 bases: TGTGCCAGCAGTTTCAGTTCCCCGGGACAGGGGTATGGCTACACCTTC. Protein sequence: CASSFSSPGQGYGYTF.

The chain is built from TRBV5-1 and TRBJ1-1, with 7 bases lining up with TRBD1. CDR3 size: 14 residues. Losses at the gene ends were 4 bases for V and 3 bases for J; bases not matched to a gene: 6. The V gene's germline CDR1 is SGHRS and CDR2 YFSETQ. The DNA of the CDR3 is TGCGCCAGCAGCAACTGGGACAGATACACTGAAGCTTTCTTT. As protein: CASSNWDRYTEAFF. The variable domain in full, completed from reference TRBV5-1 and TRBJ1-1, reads KAGVTQTPRYLIKTRGQQVTLSCSPISGHRSVSWYQQTPGQGLQFLFEYFSETQRNKGNFPGRFSGRQFSNSRSEMNVSTLELGDSALYLCASSNWDRYTEAFFGQGTRLTVV.

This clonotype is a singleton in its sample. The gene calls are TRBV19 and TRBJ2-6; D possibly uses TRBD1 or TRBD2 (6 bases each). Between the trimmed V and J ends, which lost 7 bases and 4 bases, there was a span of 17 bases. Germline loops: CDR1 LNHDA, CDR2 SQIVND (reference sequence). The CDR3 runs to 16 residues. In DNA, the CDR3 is TGTGCCAGTATCCCCACCTCCGGGGGCGGGGCCAACGTCCTGACTTTC. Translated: CASIPTSGGGANVLTF.

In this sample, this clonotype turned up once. CDR3 in amino acids: CASRRNQYF. The CDR3 region has the DNA TGTGCCAGCAGAAGGAATCAGTATTTT. The chain joins TRBV3-2 to TRBJ2-3. TRBV3-2 is a recognized pseudogene. CDR3 length: 9 amino acids.

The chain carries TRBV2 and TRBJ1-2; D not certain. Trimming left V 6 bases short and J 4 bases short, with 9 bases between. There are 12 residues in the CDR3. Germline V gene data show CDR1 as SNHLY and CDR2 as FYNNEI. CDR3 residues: CASSPLGYGYTF. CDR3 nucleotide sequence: TGTGCCAGCAGCCCTCTGGGCTATGGCTACACCTTC. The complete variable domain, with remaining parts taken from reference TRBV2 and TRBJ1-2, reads EPEVTQTPSHQVTQMGQEVILRCVPISNHLYFYWYRQILGQKVEFLVSFYNNEISEKSEIFDDQFSVERPDGSNFTLKIRSTKLEDSAMYFCASSPLGYGYTFGSGTRLTVV.

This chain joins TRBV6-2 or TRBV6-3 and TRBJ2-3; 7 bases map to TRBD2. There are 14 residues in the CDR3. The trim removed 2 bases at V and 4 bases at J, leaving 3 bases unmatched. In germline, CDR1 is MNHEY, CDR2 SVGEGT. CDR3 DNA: TGTGCCAGCAGTTACGGAGCGGGGCCAGATACGCAGTATTTT. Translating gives CASSYGAGPDTQYF.

CDR3 DNA sequence: TGTGCCAGCACGACGGGAGGGGCTAGGACTGAAGCTTTCTTT. This encodes CASTTGGARTEAFF. The chain recombines TRBV6-2 or TRBV6-3 with TRBJ1-1, with TRBD1 as a possible D gene (5 bases). Deletions cut 7 bases from V and 5 bases from J, with 17 bases between. CDR1 is MNHEY and CDR2 is SVGEGT in the germline V gene. The CDR3 is made up of 14 amino acids.

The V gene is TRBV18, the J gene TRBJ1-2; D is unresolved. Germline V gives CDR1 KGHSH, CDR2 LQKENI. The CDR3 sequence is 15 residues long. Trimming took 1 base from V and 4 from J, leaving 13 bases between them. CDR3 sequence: CASSPRALPGYGYTF. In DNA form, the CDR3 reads TGTGCCAGCTCACCACGGGCCTTACCTGGCTATGGCTACACCTTC.

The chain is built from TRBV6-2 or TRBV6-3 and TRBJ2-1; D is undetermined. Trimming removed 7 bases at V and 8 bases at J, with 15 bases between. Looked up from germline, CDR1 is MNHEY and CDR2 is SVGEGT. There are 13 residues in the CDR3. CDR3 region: CASNRIPDDEQFF. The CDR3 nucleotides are TGTGCCAGCAACCGGATACCTGACGATGAGCAGTTCTTC.

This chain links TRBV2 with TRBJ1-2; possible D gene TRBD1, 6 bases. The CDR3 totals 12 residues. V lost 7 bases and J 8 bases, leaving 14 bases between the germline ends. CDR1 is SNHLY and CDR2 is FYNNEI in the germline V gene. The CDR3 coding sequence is TGTGCCAGCACTGCGGGGGCAATCGGCTACACCTTC. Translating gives CASTAGAIGYTF.

The CDR3 bases are TGCAGCGCTCGACGGAGCTCTGGAAACACCATATATTTT. This gives the protein CSARRSSGNTIYF. The chain has TRBV29-1 and TRBJ1-3; D is unresolved. CDR3 length: 13 amino acids. Germline CDR1 SQVTM, CDR2 ANQGSEA. V lost 7 bases, J lost 0 bases, and 10 bases lay in between.